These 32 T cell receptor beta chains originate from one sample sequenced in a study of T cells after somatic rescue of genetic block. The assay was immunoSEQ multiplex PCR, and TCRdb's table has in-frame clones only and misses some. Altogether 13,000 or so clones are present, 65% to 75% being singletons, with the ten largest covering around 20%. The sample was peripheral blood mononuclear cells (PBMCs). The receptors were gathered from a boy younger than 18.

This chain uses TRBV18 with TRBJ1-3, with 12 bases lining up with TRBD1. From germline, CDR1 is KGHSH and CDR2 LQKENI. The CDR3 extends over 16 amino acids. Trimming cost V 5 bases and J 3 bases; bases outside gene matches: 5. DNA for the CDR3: TGTGCCAGCTCATCGGGACAGGGGGCCGGTGGAAACACCATATATTTT. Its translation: CASSSGQGAGGNTIYF.

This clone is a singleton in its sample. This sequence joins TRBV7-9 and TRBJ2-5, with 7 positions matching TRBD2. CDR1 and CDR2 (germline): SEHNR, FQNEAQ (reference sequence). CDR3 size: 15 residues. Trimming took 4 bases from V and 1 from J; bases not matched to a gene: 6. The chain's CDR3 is CASSSREGLQETQYF. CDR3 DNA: TGTGCCAGCAGCTCGAGGGAGGGCCTCCAAGAGACCCAGTACTTC. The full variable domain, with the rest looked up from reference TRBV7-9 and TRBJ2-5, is DTGVSQNPRHKITKRGQNVTFRCDPISEHNRLYWYRQTLGQGPEFLTYFQNEAQLEKSRLLSDRFSAERPKGSFSTLEIQRTEQGDSAMYLCASSSREGLQETQYFGPGTRLLVL.

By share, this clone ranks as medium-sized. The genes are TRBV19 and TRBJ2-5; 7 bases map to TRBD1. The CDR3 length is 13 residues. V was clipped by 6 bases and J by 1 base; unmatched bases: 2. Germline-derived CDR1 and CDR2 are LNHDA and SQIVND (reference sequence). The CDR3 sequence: CASSRDSQETQYF. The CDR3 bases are TGTGCCAGTAGCAGGGACAGCCAAGAGACCCAGTACTTC.

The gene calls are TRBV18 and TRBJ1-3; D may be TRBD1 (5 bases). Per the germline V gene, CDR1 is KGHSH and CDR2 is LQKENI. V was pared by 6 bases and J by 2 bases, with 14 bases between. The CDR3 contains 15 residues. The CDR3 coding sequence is TGTGCCAGCTCTTTTCAGGGTGGCGCTGGAAACACCATATATTTT. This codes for CASSFQGGAGNTIYF.

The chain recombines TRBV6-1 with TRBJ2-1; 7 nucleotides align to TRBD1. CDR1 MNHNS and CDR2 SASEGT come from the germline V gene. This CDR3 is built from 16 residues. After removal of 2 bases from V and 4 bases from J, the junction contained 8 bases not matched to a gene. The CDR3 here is CASSENIGQVYNEQFF. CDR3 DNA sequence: TGTGCCAGCAGTGAAAATATTGGACAGGTTTACAATGAGCAGTTCTTC.

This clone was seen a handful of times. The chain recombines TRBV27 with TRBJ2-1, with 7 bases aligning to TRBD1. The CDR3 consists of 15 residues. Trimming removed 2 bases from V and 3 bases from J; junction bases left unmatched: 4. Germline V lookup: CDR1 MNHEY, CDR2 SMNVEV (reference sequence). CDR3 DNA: TGTGCCAGCAGTTTAGGGGACAGCATCTACAATGAGCAGTTCTTC. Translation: CASSLGDSIYNEQFF.

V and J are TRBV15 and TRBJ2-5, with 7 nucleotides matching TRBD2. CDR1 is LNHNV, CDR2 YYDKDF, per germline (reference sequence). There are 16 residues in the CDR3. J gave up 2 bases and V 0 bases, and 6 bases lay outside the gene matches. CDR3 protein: CATSRDRSGKQETQYF. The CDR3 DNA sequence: TGTGCCACCAGCAGAGACAGAAGCGGGAAGCAAGAGACCCAGTACTTC. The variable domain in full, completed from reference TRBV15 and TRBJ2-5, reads DAMVIQNPRYQVTQFGKPVTLSCSQTLNHNVMYWYQQKSSQAPKLLFHYYDKDFNNEADTPDNFQSRRPNTSFCFLDIRSPGLGDTAMYLCATSRDRSGKQETQYFGPGTRLLVL.

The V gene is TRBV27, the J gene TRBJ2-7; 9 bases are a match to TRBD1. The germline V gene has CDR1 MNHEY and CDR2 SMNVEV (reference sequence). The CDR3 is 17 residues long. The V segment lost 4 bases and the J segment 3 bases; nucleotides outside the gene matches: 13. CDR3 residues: CASSSPGGQGGNYEQYF. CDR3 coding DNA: TGTGCCAGCAGTTCGCCTGGGGGACAGGGAGGGAACTACGAGCAGTACTTC.

CDR3 DNA: TGCGCCAGCAGCTTGACAGGGCGGTTGGCAAAAGAGACCCAGTACTTC. Translation gives CASSLTGRLAKETQYF. The rearrangement joins TRBV5-1 to TRBJ2-5; weak D call: TRBD1 (6 bases). Trimming took off 1 base at V and 3 bases at J, with 16 bases between the two ends. This CDR3 has 16 amino acids. In germline, CDR1 is SGHRS, CDR2 YFSETQ.

The CDR3 nucleotides read TGCGCCAGTCACCGGGACAGAGGGACAGATACGCAGTATTTT. It translates to CASHRDRGTDTQYF. The rearrangement links TRBV5-1 to TRBJ2-3, with 7 bases lining up with TRBD1. CDR1 SGHRS and CDR2 YFSETQ come from the germline V gene. Trimming at V came to 8 bases and at J to 3 bases, leaving 9 bases not matched to a gene. The CDR3 covers 14 residues.

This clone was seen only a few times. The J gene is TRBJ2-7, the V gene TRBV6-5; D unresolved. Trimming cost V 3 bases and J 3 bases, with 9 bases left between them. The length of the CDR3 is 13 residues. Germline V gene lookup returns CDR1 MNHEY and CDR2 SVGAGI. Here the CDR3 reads CASSYPSIYEQYF. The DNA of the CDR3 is TGTGCCAGCAGTTATCCCTCTATCTACGAGCAGTACTTC.

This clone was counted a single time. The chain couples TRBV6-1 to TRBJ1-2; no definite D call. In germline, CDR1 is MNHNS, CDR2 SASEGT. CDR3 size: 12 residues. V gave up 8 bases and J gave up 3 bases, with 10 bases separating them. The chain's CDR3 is CASREGHYGYTF. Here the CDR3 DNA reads TGTGCCAGCCGGGAGGGCCACTATGGCTACACCTTC.

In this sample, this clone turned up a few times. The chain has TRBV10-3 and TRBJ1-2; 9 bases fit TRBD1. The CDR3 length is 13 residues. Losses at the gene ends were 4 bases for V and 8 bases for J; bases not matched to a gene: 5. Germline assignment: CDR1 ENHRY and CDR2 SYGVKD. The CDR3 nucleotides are TGTGCCATCAGTGCACAGGGGGCGTGGGGCTACACCTTC. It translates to CAISAQGAWGYTF.

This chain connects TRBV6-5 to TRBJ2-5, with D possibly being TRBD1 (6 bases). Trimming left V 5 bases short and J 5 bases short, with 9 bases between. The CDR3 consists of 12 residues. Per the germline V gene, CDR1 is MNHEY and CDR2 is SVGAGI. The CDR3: CASSPRGETQYF. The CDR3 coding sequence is TGTGCCAGCAGTCCCAGGGGCGAGACCCAGTACTTC.

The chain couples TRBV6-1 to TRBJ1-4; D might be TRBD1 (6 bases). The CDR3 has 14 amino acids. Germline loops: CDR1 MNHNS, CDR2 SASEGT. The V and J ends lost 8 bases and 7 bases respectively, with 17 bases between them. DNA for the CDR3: TGTGCCAGCCACAGTCCGGGGGCTTTTGAAAAACTGTTTTTT. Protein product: CASHSPGAFEKLFF.

The CDR3 DNA reads as TGTGCCAGCAGTTTATTTCGGACAGGCTACTACGAGCAGTACTTC. Translation: CASSLFRTGYYEQYF. The chain has TRBV27 and TRBJ2-7; 7 nucleotides line up with TRBD1. The CDR3 loop spans 15 amino acids. In germline, CDR1 is MNHEY, CDR2 SMNVEV (reference sequence). V trimming: 1 base; J trimming: 3 bases; junction bases outside the gene matches: 6.

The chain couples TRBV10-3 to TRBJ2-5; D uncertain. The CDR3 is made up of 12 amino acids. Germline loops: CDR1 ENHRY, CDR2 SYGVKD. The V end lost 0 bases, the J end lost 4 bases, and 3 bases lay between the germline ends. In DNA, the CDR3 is TGTGCCATCAGTGAGTCGAGAGAGACCCAGTACTTC. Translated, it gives CAISESRETQYF.

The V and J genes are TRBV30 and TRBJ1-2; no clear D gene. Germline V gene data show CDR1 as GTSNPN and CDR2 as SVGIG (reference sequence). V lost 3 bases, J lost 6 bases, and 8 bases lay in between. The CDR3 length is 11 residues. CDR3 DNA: TGTGCCTGGAGACGGGCGGATGGCTACACCTTC. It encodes CAWRRADGYTF.

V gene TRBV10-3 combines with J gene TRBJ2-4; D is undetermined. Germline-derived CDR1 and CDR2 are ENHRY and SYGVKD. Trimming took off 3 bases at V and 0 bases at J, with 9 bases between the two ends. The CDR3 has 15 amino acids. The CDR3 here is CAISDPPLAKNIQYF. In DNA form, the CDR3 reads TGTGCCATCAGTGATCCCCCGCTAGCCAAAAACATTCAGTACTTC.

This CDR3 is CASSFRDRGPVDTEAFF. The CDR3 DNA sequence: TGTGCCAGCAGCTTCCGGGACAGGGGGCCGGTGGACACTGAAGCTTTCTTT. V is TRBV7-8 and J is TRBJ1-1, with 12 nucleotides matching TRBD1. The trim removed 3 bases at V and 3 bases at J, leaving 8 bases unmatched. This CDR3 region has 17 residues. Per germline, CDR1 SGHVS and CDR2 FQNEAQ.

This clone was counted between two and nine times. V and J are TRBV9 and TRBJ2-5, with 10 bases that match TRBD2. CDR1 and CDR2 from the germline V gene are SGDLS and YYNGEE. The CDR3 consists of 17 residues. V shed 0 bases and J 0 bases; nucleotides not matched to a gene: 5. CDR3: CASSVGGSGGHQETQYF. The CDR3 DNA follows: TGTGCCAGCAGCGTAGGTGGTAGCGGGGGGCACCAAGAGACCCAGTACTTC.

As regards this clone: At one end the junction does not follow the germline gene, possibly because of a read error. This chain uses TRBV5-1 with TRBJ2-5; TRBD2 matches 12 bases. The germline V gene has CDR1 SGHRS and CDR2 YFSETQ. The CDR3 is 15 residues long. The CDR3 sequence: CARSLASGGGETQYF. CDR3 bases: TGCGCCCGCAGCTTGGCTAGCGGGGGGGGAGAGACCCAGTACTTC.

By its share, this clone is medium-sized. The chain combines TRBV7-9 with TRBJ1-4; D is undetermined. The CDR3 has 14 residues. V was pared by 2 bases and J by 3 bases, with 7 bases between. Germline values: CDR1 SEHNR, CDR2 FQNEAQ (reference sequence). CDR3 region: CASSLLGPNEKLFF. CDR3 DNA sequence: TGTGCCAGCAGCTTATTAGGGCCTAATGAAAAACTGTTTTTT.

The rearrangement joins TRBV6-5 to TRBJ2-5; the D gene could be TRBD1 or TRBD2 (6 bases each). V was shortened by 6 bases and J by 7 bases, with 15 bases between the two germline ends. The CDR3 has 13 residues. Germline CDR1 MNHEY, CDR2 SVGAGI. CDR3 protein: CASSGGPTGTQYF. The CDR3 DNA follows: TGTGCCAGCAGCGGGGGCCCCACGGGGACCCAGTACTTC.

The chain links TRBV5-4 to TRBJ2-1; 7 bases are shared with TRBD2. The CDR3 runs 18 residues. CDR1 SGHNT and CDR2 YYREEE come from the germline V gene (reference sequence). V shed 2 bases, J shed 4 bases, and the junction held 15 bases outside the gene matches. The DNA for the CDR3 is TGTGCCAGCAGCTTAAAAGGGTCGGGCCTAGCGGAATACAATGAGCAGTTCTTC. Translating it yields CASSLKGSGLAEYNEQFF.

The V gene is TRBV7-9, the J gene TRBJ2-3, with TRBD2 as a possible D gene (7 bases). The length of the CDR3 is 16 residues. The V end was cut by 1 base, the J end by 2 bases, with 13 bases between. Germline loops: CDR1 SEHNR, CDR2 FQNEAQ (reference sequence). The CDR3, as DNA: TGTGCCAGCAGCTTAGGTGGGGGGGGCTCCACAGATACGCAGTATTTT. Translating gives CASSLGGGGSTDTQYF.

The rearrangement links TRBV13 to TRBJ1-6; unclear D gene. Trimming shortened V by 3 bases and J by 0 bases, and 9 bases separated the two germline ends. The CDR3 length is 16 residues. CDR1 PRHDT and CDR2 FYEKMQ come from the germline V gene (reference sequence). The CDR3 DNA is TGTGCCAGCAGCTTTGGGCGGCCCTCCTATAATTCACCCCTCCACTTT. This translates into CASSFGRPSYNSPLHF.

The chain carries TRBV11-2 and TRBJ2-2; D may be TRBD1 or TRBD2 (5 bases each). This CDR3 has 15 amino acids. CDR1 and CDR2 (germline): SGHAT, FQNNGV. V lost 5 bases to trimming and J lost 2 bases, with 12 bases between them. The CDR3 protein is CASSGAGGNTGELFF. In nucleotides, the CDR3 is TGTGCCAGCAGCGGGGCGGGCGGTAACACCGGGGAGCTGTTTTTT.

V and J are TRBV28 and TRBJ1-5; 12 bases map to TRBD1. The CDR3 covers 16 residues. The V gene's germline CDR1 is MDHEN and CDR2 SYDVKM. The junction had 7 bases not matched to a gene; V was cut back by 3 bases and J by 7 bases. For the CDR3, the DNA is TGTGCCAGCAGTTTGGTGGGACAGGGGGCACTGCAGCCCCAGCATTTT. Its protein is CASSLVGQGALQPQHF.

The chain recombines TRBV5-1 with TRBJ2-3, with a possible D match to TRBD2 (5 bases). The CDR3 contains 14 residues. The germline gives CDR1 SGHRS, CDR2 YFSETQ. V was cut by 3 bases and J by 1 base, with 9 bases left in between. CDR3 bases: TGCGCCAGCAGCTCCAGCGGAGGCACAGATACGCAGTATTTT. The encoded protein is CASSSSGGTDTQYF.

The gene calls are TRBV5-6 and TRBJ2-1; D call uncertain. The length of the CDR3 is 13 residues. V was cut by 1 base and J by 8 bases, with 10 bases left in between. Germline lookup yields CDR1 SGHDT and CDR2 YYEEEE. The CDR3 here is CASSLQVVYEQFF. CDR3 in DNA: TGTGCCAGCAGCTTGCAGGTCGTCTATGAGCAGTTCTTC.

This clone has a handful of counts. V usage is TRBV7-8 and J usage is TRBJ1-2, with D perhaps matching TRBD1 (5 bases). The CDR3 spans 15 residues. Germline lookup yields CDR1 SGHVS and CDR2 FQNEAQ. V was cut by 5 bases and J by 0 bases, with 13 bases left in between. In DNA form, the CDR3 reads TGTGCCAGCAGCCTGGCGGGACCCCCTAACTATGGCTACACCTTC. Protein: CASSLAGPPNYGYTF.